This T cell receptor (beta chain) was found in a study of beta chain features in type 1 diabetes. Overall study findings and caveats: Shortening that was moderate but significant affected the TCRB CDR3s of Type 1 diabetes patients in all four CD4+ subsets.

In its sample, this clone was seen a few times. Its antigen remains unidentified. cDNA synthesis used the whole RNA isolate, giving expressed TCRB sequences. TCRdb's copy holds only in-frame clones and misses some; the assay was immunoSEQ multiplex PCR. The sample has 600,000 or so clones, about an eighth seen once; the top ten hold 0.03% to 0.04%. In germline, CDR1 is GTSNPN, CDR2 SVGIG (reference sequence). Trimming cost V 4 bases and J 6 bases, with 10 bases left between them. CDR3 length: 12 residues. The sequenced sample consisted of naive CD4+ T cells from blood. The sequence derives from a man aged 18-30 years with type 1 diabetes. The gene calls are TRBV30 and TRBJ1-5, with a possible D match to TRBD1 (5 bases). The CDR3 region has the DNA TGTGCCTGGAACCGGGGGGTTCAGCCCCAGCATTTT. As protein: CAWNRGVQPQHF.